This T cell receptor beta chain was identified in a study of spatial heterogeneity in lung cancer. For the study at large: Available follow-up PBMC samples were sequenced, at a median of roughly 2 years post-resection.

The sample holds a few counts of this clonotype. Germline V CDR1 and CDR2: SGHTA, FQGNSA. This CDR3 contains 16 residues. V gave up 4 bases and J gave up 3 bases; unmatched junction bases: 7. TCRdb re-analysed the 5' RACE reads in MiXCR, keeping a single row per CDR3 protein. The table records some 120,000 distinct CDR3 sequences, over 9% of them present only once. Time point noted: blood at routine non-recurrence follow-up after resection. Sequencing of whole RNA from tumor, nontumor lung or frozen PBMC involved no sorting. Specimen: PBMCs, collected at follow-up. The chain has TRBV7-2 and TRBJ1-4, with 8 bases aligning to TRBD1. The receptor was isolated from a male donor with early-stage non-small cell lung cancer. The CDR3 loop is CASSSTGGIANEKLFF. CDR3 in DNA: TGTGCCAGCAGCTCCACAGGGGGGATAGCTAATGAAAAACTGTTTTTT.